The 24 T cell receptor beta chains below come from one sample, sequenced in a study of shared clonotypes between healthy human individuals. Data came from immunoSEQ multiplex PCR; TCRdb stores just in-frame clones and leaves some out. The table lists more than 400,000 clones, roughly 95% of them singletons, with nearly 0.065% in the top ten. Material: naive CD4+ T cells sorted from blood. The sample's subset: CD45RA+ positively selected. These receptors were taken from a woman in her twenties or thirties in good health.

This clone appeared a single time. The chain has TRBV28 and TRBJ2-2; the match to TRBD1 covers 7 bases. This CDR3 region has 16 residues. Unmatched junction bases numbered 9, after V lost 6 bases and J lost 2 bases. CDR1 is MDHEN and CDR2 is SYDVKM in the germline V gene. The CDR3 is CASRPQGLQNTGELFF. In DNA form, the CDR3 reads TGTGCCAGCAGGCCACAGGGGCTACAAAACACCGGGGAGCTGTTTTTT.

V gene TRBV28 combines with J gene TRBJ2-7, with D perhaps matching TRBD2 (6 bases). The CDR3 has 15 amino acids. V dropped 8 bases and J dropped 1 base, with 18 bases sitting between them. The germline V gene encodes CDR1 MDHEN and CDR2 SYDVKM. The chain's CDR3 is CASRVGGGGSYEQYF. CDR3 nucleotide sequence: TGTGCCAGCCGGGTGGGCGGTGGAGGGTCCTACGAGCAGTACTTC.

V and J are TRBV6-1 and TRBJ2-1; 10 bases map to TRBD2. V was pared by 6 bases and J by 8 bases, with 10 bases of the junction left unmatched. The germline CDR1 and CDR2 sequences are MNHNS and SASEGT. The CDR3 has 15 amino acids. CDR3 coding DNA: TGTGCCAGCAGCCCCGGGACTAGCGAGCGATATGAGCAGTTCTTC. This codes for CASSPGTSERYEQFF.

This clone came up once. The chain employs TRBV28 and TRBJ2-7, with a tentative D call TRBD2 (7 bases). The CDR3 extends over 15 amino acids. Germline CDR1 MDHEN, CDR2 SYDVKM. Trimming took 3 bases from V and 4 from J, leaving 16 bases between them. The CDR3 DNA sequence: TGTGCCAGCAGTTTTGGAGGGGGGGCGCAGTACGAGCAGTACTTC. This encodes CASSFGGGAQYEQYF.

CDR3 sequence (DNA): TGTGCCAGCAGCTTAGTGGGGGGAAGGTCCCCGCAAGAGACCCAGTACTTC. This codes for CASSLVGGRSPQETQYF. The chain couples TRBV11-2 to TRBJ2-5; tentatively, D is TRBD2 (6 bases). The germline CDR1 and CDR2 sequences are SGHAT and FQNNGV. The length of the CDR3 is 17 residues. Trimming removed 1 base at V and 2 bases at J, with 17 bases between.

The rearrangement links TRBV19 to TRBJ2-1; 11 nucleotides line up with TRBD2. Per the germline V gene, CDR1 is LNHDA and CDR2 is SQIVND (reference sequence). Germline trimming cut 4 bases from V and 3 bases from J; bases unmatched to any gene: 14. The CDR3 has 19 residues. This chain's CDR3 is CASSTRTSGLDYFYNEQFF. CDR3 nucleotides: TGTGCCAGTAGTACGCGGACTAGCGGGCTGGACTACTTCTACAATGAGCAGTTCTTC.

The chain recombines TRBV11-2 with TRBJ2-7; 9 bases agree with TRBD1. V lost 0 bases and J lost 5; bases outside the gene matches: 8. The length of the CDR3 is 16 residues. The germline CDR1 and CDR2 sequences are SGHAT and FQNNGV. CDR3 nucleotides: TGTGCCAGCAGCTTAGAACCCGGGACAGGGCTCCACGAGCAGTACTTC. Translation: CASSLEPGTGLHEQYF.

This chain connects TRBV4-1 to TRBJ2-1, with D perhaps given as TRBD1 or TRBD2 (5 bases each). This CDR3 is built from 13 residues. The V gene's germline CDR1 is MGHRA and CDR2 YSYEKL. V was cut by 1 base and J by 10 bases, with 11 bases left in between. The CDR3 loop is CASSQAGAREQFF. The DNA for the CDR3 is TGCGCCAGCAGCCAAGCCGGGGCGCGGGAGCAGTTCTTC.

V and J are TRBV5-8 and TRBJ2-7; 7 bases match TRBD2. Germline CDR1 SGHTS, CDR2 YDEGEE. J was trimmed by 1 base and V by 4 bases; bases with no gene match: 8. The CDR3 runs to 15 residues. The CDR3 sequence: CASSPGGYASYEQYF. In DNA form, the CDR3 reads TGTGCCAGCAGCCCCGGGGGGTACGCTTCCTACGAGCAGTACTTC.

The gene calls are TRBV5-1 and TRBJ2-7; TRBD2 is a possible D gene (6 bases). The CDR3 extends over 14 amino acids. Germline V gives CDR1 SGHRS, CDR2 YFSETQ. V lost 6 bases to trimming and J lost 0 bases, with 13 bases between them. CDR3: CASMEGANSYEQYF. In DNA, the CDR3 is TGCGCCAGCATGGAGGGAGCAAACTCCTACGAGCAGTACTTC.

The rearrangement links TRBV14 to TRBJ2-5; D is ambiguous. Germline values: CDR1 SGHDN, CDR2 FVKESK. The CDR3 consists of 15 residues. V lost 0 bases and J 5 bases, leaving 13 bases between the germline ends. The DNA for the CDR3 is TGTGCCAGCAGCCAAGATTTAGGGTTTGGTGAGACCCAGTACTTC. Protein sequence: CASSQDLGFGETQYF.

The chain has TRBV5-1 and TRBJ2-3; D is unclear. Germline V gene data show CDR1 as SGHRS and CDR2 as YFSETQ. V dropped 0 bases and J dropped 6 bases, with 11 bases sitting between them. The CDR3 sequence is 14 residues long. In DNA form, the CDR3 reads TGCGCCAGCAGCTTGGGGGCCTTGGTTGATACGCAGTATTTT. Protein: CASSLGALVDTQYF.

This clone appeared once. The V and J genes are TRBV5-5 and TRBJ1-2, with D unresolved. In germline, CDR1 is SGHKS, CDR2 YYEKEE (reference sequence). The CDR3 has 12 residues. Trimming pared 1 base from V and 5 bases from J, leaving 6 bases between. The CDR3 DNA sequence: TGTGCCAGCAGCTTGTCAGGATATGGCTACACCTTC. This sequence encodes CASSLSGYGYTF.

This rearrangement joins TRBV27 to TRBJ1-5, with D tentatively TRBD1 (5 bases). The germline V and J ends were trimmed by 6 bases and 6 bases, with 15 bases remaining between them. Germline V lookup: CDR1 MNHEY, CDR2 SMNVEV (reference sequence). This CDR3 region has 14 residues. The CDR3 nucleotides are TGTGCCAGCAGCTCGAATGGGGGACGTCAGCCCCAGCATTTT. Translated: CASSSNGGRQPQHF.

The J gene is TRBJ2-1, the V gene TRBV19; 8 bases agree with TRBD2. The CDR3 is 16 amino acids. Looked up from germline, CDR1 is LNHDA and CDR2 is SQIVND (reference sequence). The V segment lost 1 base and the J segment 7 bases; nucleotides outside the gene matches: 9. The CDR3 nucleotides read TGTGCCAGTAGTATAGTTAGACCCGGGAGGGGGAATGAGCAGTTCTTC. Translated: CASSIVRPGRGNEQFF.

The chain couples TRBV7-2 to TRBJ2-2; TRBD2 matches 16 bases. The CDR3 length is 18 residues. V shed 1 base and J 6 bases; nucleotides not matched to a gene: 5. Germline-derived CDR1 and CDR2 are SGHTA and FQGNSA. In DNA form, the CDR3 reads TGTGCCAGCAGCTTAGTTGGGACTAGCGGGAGGGCCGCCGGGGAGCTGTTTTTT. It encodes CASSLVGTSGRAAGELFF.

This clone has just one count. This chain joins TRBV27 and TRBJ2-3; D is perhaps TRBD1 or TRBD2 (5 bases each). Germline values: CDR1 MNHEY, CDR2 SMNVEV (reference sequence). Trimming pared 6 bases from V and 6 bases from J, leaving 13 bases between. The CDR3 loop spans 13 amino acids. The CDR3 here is CASSWREGDTQYF. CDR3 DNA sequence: TGTGCCAGCAGCTGGCGAGAGGGGGATACGCAGTATTTT.

The CDR3 nucleotides are TGTGCCAGCAGGGACTTGAACACCGGGGAGCTGTTTTTT. This encodes CASRDLNTGELFF. The chain employs TRBV28 and TRBJ2-2; D might be TRBD2 (5 bases). The V and J ends lost 6 bases and 1 base respectively, with 6 bases between them. The CDR3 sequence is 13 residues long. Germline CDR1 is MDHEN and CDR2 is SYDVKM.

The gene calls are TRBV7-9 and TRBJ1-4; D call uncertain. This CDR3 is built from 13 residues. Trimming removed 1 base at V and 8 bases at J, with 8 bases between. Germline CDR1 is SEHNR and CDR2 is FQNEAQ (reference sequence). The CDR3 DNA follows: TGTGCCAGCAGCTTAGGTAGAGAAGAAAAACTGTTTTTT. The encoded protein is CASSLGREEKLFF.

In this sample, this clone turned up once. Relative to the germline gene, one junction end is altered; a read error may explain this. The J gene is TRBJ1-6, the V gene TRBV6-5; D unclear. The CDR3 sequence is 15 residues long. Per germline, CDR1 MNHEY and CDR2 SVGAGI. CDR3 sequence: CASSYSPSDNSPLHF. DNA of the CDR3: TGTGCCAGCAGTTACTCCCCCTCCGATAATTCACCCCTCCACTTT.

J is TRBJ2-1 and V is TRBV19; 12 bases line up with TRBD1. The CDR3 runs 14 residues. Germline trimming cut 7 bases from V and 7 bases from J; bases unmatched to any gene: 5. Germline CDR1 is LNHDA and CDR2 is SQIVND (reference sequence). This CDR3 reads CASNRDRGRNEQFF. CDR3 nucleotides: TGTGCCAGTAATCGGGACAGGGGGCGAAATGAGCAGTTCTTC.

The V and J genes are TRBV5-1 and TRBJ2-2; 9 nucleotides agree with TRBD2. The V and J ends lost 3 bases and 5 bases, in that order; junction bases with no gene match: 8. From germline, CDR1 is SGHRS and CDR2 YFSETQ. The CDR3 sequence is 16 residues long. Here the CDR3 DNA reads TGCGCCAGCAGCTGGTCCGGGACTAGCCGGACCGGGGAGCTGTTTTTT. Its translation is CASSWSGTSRTGELFF.

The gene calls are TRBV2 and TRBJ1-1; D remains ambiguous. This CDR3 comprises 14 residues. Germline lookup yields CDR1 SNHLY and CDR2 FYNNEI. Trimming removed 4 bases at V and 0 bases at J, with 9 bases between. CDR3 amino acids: CASSVYGMNTEAFF. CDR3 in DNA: TGTGCCAGCAGTGTCTACGGGATGAACACTGAAGCTTTCTTT. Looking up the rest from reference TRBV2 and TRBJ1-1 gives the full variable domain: EPEVTQTPSHQVTQMGQEVILRCVPISNHLYFYWYRQILGQKVEFLVSFYNNEISEKSEIFDDQFSVERPDGSNFTLKIRSTKLEDSAMYFCASSVYGMNTEAFFGQGTRLTVV.

The CDR3 DNA is TGCGCCAGCAGCCCGGGGGCCAACAATGAGCAGTTCTTC. Translation: CASSPGANNEQFF. V is TRBV5-1 and J is TRBJ2-1; perhaps D is TRBD1 or TRBD2 (6 bases each). The CDR3 is 13 residues long. Germline V gene data show CDR1 as SGHRS and CDR2 as YFSETQ. V was pared by 4 bases and J by 5 bases, with 10 bases between.